This TCR beta chain was captured in a study of blood T cell repertoires in COVID-19. Some clones are missing from TCRdb's copy, which holds only in-frame ones; the method was immunoSEQ multiplex PCR. The sample shows 80,000 to 130,000 clones, roughly 92% of them seen only once. The CDR3 contains 14 residues. The germline CDR1 and CDR2 sequences are SGHTS and YDEGEE. Trimming cost V 5 bases and J 4 bases; bases outside gene matches: 5. This clone was counted between two and nine times. The V and J genes are TRBV5-8 and TRBJ2-1, with 8 nucleotides matching TRBD2. Sample: peripheral blood. The receptor was isolated from a man aged 70-80 years with acute or convalescent COVID-19. The CDR3 here is CASRSERGYNEQFF. CDR3 in DNA: TGTGCCAGCAGATCCGAGCGGGGGTACAATGAGCAGTTCTTC.